The present T cell receptor (beta chain) was sequenced within a study of blood T cell repertoires in COVID-19. TCRdb's copy holds only in-frame clones and misses some; the assay was immunoSEQ multiplex PCR. The table includes roughly 380,000 clones, roughly 87% detected once. Participants, about 18 to 90 years old, spanned under 25 US areas. The CDR3 consists of 16 residues. Unmatched junction bases numbered 4, after V lost 1 base and J lost 7 bases. The germline gives CDR1 SGHNT, CDR2 YENEEA. The sample comprised PBMCs or T cells enriched from blood (not recorded which). The clonotype comes from a woman aged 25 to 39 who had recovered from COVID-19. The J gene is TRBJ2-2, the V gene TRBV11-3; 12 positions match TRBD2. The CDR3 protein is CASSLGTSGTDGELFF. The DNA of the CDR3 is TGTGCCAGCAGCTTAGGGACTAGCGGGACGGACGGGGAGCTGTTTTTT.